These 29 T cell receptor beta chains were all obtained from the same sample, sequenced in a study of neurological immune-mediated disorders. Time point meaning: longitudinal time-point 3. TCRdb redid the calling of the 5' RACE reads with MiXCR, one entry per CDR3 protein. Seen here are roughly 100,000 distinct CDR3 sequences, 10% to 13% observed once, and the top ten hold 2.5% to 4%. Sequences were obtained from PBMCs. The receptor set was obtained from a female donor with HTLV-1-associated myelopathy (HAM/TSP).

This clonotype was seen at least ten times. The CDR3 nucleotides are TGCAGTGCTAGAGTGAGGCCTAGCGCAGATACGCAGTATTTT. This codes for CSARVRPSADTQYF. The rearrangement links TRBV20-1 to TRBJ2-3; perhaps TRBD2 as D (6 bases). The V end was cut by 1 base, the J end by 4 bases, with 12 bases between. This CDR3 has 14 residues. Germline V gives CDR1 DFQATT, CDR2 SNEGSKA (reference sequence).

This clonotype was seen ten or more times. V gene TRBV20-1 combines with J gene TRBJ2-1; D gene unclear. The CDR3 is 10 residues long. V shed 2 bases and J shed 9 bases, with 5 bases lying between them. The germline CDR1 and CDR2 sequences are DFQATT and SNEGSKA (reference sequence). DNA of the CDR3: TGCAGTGCTAGAAAGGGTGAGCAGTTCTTC. It is translated as CSARKGEQFF.

This clonotype was detected many times. At one end, the junction sequence differs from germline, possibly due to a read error. The chain uses TRBV15 and TRBJ2-7; D not resolved. Germline V gene data show CDR1 as LNHNV and CDR2 as YYDKDF (reference sequence). CDR3 length equals 13 residues. CDR3 nucleotide sequence: TGTGCTACCAGCTCCGGGCCCCTAGGCGAGCAGTACTTC. Translating gives CATSSGPLGEQYF.

This clonotype was observed many times. The chain has TRBV20-1 and TRBJ2-2; the D gene is possibly TRBD1 (6 bases). This CDR3 contains 14 residues. V was trimmed by 5 bases and J by 0 bases, leaving 10 bases between them. CDR1 is DFQATT, CDR2 SNEGSKA, per germline (reference sequence). In DNA, the CDR3 is TGCAGTGCTGCCGGGACAACGAACACCGGGGAGCTGTTTTTT. It yields the protein CSAAGTTNTGELFF.

This sequence joins TRBV14 and TRBJ2-1; TRBD2 matches 9 bases. The germline CDR1 and CDR2 sequences are SGHDN and FVKESK. The V and J ends lost 4 bases and 6 bases, in that order; junction bases with no gene match: 7. The CDR3 is made up of 15 amino acids. CDR3 nucleotides: TGTGCCAGCAGCCTCAGCGGGGGGCCTCTCAATGAGCAGTTCTTC. Protein: CASSLSGGPLNEQFF.

This clonotype was detected ten times or more. V is TRBV5-5 and J is TRBJ2-7, with 9 bases aligning to TRBD1. Germline assignment: CDR1 SGHKS and CDR2 YYEKEE (reference sequence). CDR3 length equals 17 residues. Unmatched junction bases numbered 12, after V lost 4 bases and J lost 1 base. The CDR3: CASSPDRGTSGSYEQYF. DNA of the CDR3: TGTGCCAGCAGCCCGGACAGGGGAACGTCGGGGTCCTACGAGCAGTACTTC.

This clonotype was recorded at least ten times. V usage is TRBV29-1 and J usage is TRBJ2-7; no reliable D call. CDR1 SQVTM and CDR2 ANQGSEA come from the germline V gene. V lost 5 bases, J lost 0 bases, and 11 bases lay in between. The CDR3 has 13 residues. CDR3 region: CSVQPSSSYEQYF. CDR3 DNA: TGCAGCGTTCAGCCGTCTAGCTCCTACGAGCAGTACTTC.

This clonotype has a count of ten or more. This chain joins TRBV18 and TRBJ2-5; D gene ambiguous. V lost 6 bases to trimming and J lost 3 bases, with 14 bases between them. The CDR3 covers 14 residues. Germline lookup yields CDR1 KGHSH and CDR2 LQKENI. The CDR3 bases are TGTGCCAGCTCTCCTCAGAGTTTGAAAGAGACCCAGTACTTC. Protein: CASSPQSLKETQYF. The variable domain in full, with the rest retrieved from reference TRBV18 and TRBJ2-5, is NAGVMQNPRHLVRRRGQEARLRCSPMKGHSHVYWYRQLPEEGLKFMVYLQKENIIDESGMPKERFSAEFPKEGPSILRIQQVVRGDSAAYFCASSPQSLKETQYFGPGTRLLVL.

This clonotype was seen at least ten times. The rearrangement links TRBV12-3 or TRBV12-4 to TRBJ1-1, with D possibly TRBD1 on 5 matching bases. The CDR3 sequence is 13 residues long. V gave up 6 bases and J gave up 3 bases, with 11 bases separating them. The CDR3, as DNA: TGTGCCAGCAGGGGGGGATTGCACACTGAAGCTTTCTTT. This translates into CASRGGLHTEAFF.

This clonotype was detected ten times or more. The V gene is TRBV12-3 or TRBV12-4, the J gene TRBJ1-6; D perhaps matches TRBD1 (6 bases). V was pared by 5 bases and J by 3 bases, with 8 bases between. The CDR3 covers 14 residues. The CDR3 DNA reads TGTGCCAGCAGTAAACAGGGCTATAATTCACCCCTCCACTTT. This translates into CASSKQGYNSPLHF.

V and J are TRBV3-1 and TRBJ2-7; D may be TRBD2 (6 bases). Trimming removed 4 bases from V and 3 bases from J, with 16 bases in between. Germline V CDR1 and CDR2: LGHDT, YNNKEL (reference sequence). The CDR3 length is 15 residues. The CDR3 region is CASSRSEGGFYEQYF. The CDR3 bases are TGTGCCAGCAGCCGGTCCGAGGGAGGATTCTACGAGCAGTACTTC.

As for this clonotype: Given a much more abundant clone one base away, this may be a read error. V gene TRBV6-2 or TRBV6-3 combines with J gene TRBJ2-4; TRBD1 or TRBD2 may be the D gene (5 bases each). This CDR3 has 14 amino acids. V shed 6 bases and J shed 9 bases, with 18 bases lying between them. CDR1 is MNHEY and CDR2 is SVGEGT in the germline V gene. The CDR3 reads CASSKEAAGTIQYF. The CDR3 region has the DNA TGTGCCAGCAGCAAAGAAGCGGCCGGGACCATTCAGTACTTC.

Ten or more counts support this clonotype. DNA of the CDR3: TGCAGTGCTAGCCAAGACCTCAATCAGCCCCAGCATTTT. It specifies CSASQDLNQPQHF. The chain has TRBV20-1 and TRBJ1-5; D is unresolved. The CDR3 runs to 13 residues. CDR1 and CDR2 (germline): DFQATT, SNEGSKA (reference sequence). Trimming removed 3 bases from V and 3 bases from J, with 9 bases in between.

This clonotype was counted ten times or more. This rearrangement joins TRBV5-6 to TRBJ1-1; D not certain. The CDR3 totals 11 residues. Trimming pared 5 bases from V and 5 bases from J, leaving 7 bases between. Germline V lookup: CDR1 SGHDT, CDR2 YYEEEE. In DNA, the CDR3 is TGTGCCAGCAGTACACAGACTGAAGCTTTCTTT. Protein sequence: CASSTQTEAFF.

The chain joins TRBV12-3 or TRBV12-4 to TRBJ2-3; D remains ambiguous. Trimming shortened V by 5 bases and J by 0 bases, and 9 bases separated the two germline ends. The CDR3 contains 14 residues. CDR3 sequence: CASSGRISTDTQYF. The CDR3 DNA reads TGTGCCAGCAGTGGACGGATAAGCACAGATACGCAGTATTTT.

This clonotype was observed a handful of times. The J gene is TRBJ2-1, the V gene TRBV25-1; possibly TRBD1 or TRBD2 for D (6 bases each). Germline-derived CDR1 and CDR2 are MGHDK and SYGVNS. The CDR3 has 16 amino acids. Trimming left V 4 bases short and J 2 bases short, with 15 bases between. In DNA, the CDR3 is TGTGCCAGCAGTGCTCGAGGGGGGTGGCCCTACAATGAGCAGTTCTTC. Translating gives CASSARGGWPYNEQFF.

The chain joins TRBV7-2 to TRBJ1-6; 7 nucleotides line up with TRBD1. With V trimmed by 5 bases and J by 0 bases, 10 bases remained unmatched. Germline assignment: CDR1 SGHTA and CDR2 FQGNSA. The CDR3 is 18 amino acids. The DNA for the CDR3 is TGTGCCAGCAGCCTATACCACAGGGGAAGCTCCTATAATTCACCCCTCCACTTT. Translating gives CASSLYHRGSSYNSPLHF.

In its sample, this clonotype was seen many times. The chain couples TRBV10-3 to TRBJ2-2; 10 bases line up with TRBD1. J lost 5 bases, V lost 10 bases, and 10 bases had no gene match. The V gene's germline CDR1 is ENHRY and CDR2 SYGVKD. The CDR3 contains 15 residues. The CDR3: CATQTPGQGTGELFF. The CDR3 bases are TGTGCCACCCAAACCCCGGGACAGGGGACCGGGGAGCTGTTTTTT.

J is TRBJ1-1 and V is TRBV18, with TRBD1 as a possible D gene (6 bases). The CDR3 runs to 14 residues. Germline assignment: CDR1 KGHSH and CDR2 LQKENI. V lost 2 bases and J lost 6, with 13 bases in between. The CDR3 region has the DNA TGTGCCAGCTCACCAACGACAGGAACTCCTGAAGCTTTCTTT. This translates into CASSPTTGTPEAFF.

The table lists this clonotype with many counts. The chain recombines TRBV5-1 with TRBJ2-1; D possibly corresponds to TRBD1 (6 bases). CDR1 is SGHRS, CDR2 YFSETQ, per germline. V lost 2 bases to trimming and J lost 6 bases, with 15 bases between them. The length of the CDR3 is 15 residues. CDR3 sequence reads: CASSFTNGQSNEQFF. CDR3 coding DNA: TGCGCCAGCAGCTTCACCAACGGACAGAGCAATGAGCAGTTCTTC.

This clonotype was recorded at least ten times. The V call is TRBV20-1, the J call TRBJ2-3, with 10 bases identical to TRBD2. The CDR3 loop spans 14 amino acids. Trimming at V came to 5 bases and at J to 1 base, leaving 3 bases not matched to a gene. The germline CDR1 and CDR2 sequences are DFQATT and SNEGSKA (reference sequence). In DNA form, the CDR3 reads TGCAGTGCTCCTCTAGCGGGGGGCACAGATACGCAGTATTTT. Translation: CSAPLAGGTDTQYF.

This clonotype showed up just a few times. Given a much more abundant clone one base away, this may be a read error. The rearrangement uses TRBV5-1 and TRBJ2-7; 7 nucleotides agree with TRBD1. The germline V gene has CDR1 SGHRS and CDR2 YFSETQ. The CDR3 contains 13 residues. The CDR3 DNA sequence: TGCGCCAGCAGCTCGGGACAGTTCAACGATCAGTACTTC. It specifies CASSSGQFNDQYF.

The sample holds many counts of this clonotype. This chain joins TRBV29-1 and TRBJ1-1, with 7 bases lining up with TRBD1. Germline loops: CDR1 SQVTM, CDR2 ANQGSEA. J lost 0 bases, V lost 7 bases, and 2 bases had no gene match. The CDR3 extends over 12 amino acids. CDR3 DNA sequence: TGCAGCGACGGACAGGTGAACACTGAAGCTTTCTTT. This translates into CSDGQVNTEAFF.

On this clonotype itself: A much larger clone lies a single base off, so this may be a read error. This chain joins TRBV20-1 and TRBJ1-2; 9 bases line up with TRBD1. Looked up from germline, CDR1 is DFQATT and CDR2 is SNEGSKA (reference sequence). This CDR3 contains 13 residues. V lost 4 bases, J lost 7 bases, and 7 bases stayed unmatched. The CDR3 reads CSAIQGAQSGYTF. In DNA form, the CDR3 reads TGCAGTGCTATACAGGGGGCGCAGAGTGGCTACACCTTC.

This clonotype appeared many times. Compared with germline, one end of the junction differs, possibly owing to a read error. The V and J genes are TRBV20-1 and TRBJ2-7; no definite D call. Germline loops: CDR1 DFQATT, CDR2 SNEGSKA (reference sequence). The CDR3 is made up of 14 amino acids. The CDR3 protein is CSARAGSLLSEQYF. In nucleotides, the CDR3 is TGCAGTGCCAGAGCCGGGTCGCTCCTCAGCGAGCAGTACTTC.

This clonotype was picked up many times. The chain employs TRBV12-3 or TRBV12-4 and TRBJ2-7; 7 bases align to TRBD1. This CDR3 comprises 13 residues. J lost 3 bases, V lost 3 bases, and 2 bases had no gene match. The CDR3 protein is CASSLGQSYEQYF. The CDR3 DNA reads as TGTGCCAGCAGTTTGGGACAGAGCTACGAGCAGTACTTC.

This clonotype occurred many times. The V gene is TRBV7-9, the J gene TRBJ2-7, with TRBD1 matching 8 bases. CDR3 size: 13 residues. The J segment lost 5 bases and the V segment lost 8 bases, leaving 8 bases of the junction unmatched. Germline V gene data show CDR1 as SEHNR and CDR2 as FQNEAQ (reference sequence). For the CDR3, the DNA is TGTGCCAGCGGCAATTCAGGGGGCAACGAGCAGTACTTC. Its protein is CASGNSGGNEQYF.

This clonotype showed up many times. The chain recombines TRBV21-1 with TRBJ2-1; TRBD2 was called by the table and not checked on the DNA. TRBV21-1 constitutes a pseudogene. This CDR3 spans 16 amino acids. The CDR3 spells CASSREGIAGWDEQFF. In nucleotides, the CDR3 is TGTGCCAGCAGCAGAGAAGGAATAGCGGGGTGGGATGAGCAGTTCTTC.

On this clonotype itself: The junction shows a germline mismatch at one end, possibly a read error. The genes are TRBV20-1 and TRBJ2-3; possible D gene TRBD1, 6 bases. This CDR3 is 14 amino acids long. Germline CDR1 reads DFQATT; CDR2 reads SNEGSKA (reference sequence). CDR3 residues: CSARDFGRTDTHYF. The CDR3 DNA sequence: TGCAGTGCTAGAGATTTCGGCAGGACAGATACGCATTATTTT.